This note documents a single T cell receptor beta chain sequence. Its specificity is unknown. This entry belongs to a study of PD-L1 blockade in urothelial cancer. Study summary: Analysis of the blood was performed 3 weeks (second dose) and 6 weeks after treatment start. Per blood sample, T cells had a median of approximately 150,000. Study-wide points: Having blood TCR clonality under the median before treatment predicted better survival.

Stated time point: pretreatment peripheral blood. Into every PCR, synthetic TCR analog templates were spiked. Only in-frame clones appear in the TCRdb table, and some are missing; sequencing was by immunoSEQ multiplex PCR. The sample holds over 45,000 clones, 70% to 90% seen once. The CDR3 covers 14 residues. Trimming took 6 bases from V and 2 from J, leaving 13 bases between them. The germline V gene has CDR1 SGHRS and CDR2 YFSETQ. The V and J genes are TRBV5-1 and TRBJ2-3, with D tentatively TRBD1 (6 bases). This TCR was sampled from a man aged 60 to 69 with urothelial cancer. The sample in question was PBMCs, obtained around atezolizumab (anti-PD-L1) treatment. The CDR3, as DNA: TGCGCCAGCAAAAGAACAGGGATCACAGATACGCAGTATTTT. Its translation: CASKRTGITDTQYF.